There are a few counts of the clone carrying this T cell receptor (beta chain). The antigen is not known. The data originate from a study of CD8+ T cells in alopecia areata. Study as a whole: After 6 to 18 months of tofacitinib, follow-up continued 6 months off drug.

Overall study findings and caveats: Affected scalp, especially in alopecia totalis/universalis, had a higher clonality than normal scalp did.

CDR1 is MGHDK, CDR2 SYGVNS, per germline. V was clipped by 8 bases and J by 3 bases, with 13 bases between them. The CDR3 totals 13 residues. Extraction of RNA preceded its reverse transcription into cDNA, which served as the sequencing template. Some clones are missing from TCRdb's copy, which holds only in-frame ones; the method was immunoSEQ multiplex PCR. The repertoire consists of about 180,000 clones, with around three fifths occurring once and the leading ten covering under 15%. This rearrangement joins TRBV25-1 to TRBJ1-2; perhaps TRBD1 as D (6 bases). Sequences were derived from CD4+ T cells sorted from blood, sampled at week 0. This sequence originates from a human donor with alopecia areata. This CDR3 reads CASGRPGDYGYTF. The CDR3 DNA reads TGTGCCAGCGGACGCCCAGGGGACTATGGCTACACCTTC.